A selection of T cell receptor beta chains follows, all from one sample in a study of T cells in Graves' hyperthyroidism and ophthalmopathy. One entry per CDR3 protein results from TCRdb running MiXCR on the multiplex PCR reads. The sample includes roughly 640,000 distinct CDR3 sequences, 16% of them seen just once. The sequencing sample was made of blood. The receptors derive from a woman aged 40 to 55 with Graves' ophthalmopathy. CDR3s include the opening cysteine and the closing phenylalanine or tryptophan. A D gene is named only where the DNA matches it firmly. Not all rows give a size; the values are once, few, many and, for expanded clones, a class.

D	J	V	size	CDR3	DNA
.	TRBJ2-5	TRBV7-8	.	CASSLAGIEETQYF	TGTGCCAGCAGCTTAGCGGGGATTGAGGAGACCCAGTACTTC
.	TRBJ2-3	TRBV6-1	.	CASSDKAGEGTDTQYF	TGTGCCAGCAGTGATAAGGCAGGTGAGGGCACAGATACGCAGTATTTT
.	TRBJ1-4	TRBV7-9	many	CASSYQGSNEKLFF	TGTGCCAGCAGCTACCAGGGTAGTAATGAAAAACTGTTTTTT
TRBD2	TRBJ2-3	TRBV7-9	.	CASSLWREMGDTQYF	TGTGCCAGCAGCTTATGGCGGGAGATGGGAGATACGCAGTATTTT
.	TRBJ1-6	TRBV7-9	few	CASSLVAGLGSPLHF	TGTGCCAGCAGCTTAGTGGCGGGGCTGGGATCACCCCTCCACTTT
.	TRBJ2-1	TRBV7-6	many	CASSLVSGAVYNEQFF	TGTGCCAGCAGCTTAGTATCGGGGGCCGTCTACAATGAGCAGTTCTTC
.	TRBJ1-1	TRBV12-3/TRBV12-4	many	CASSFDRTNTEAFF	TGTGCCAGCAGTTTCGACAGGACGAACACTGAAGCTTTCTTT
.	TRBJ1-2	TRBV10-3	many	CAISDERRYGYTF	TGTGCCATCAGTGATGAGAGAAGATATGGCTACACCTTC
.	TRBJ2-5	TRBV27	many	CASSFSDGTQYF	TGTGCCAGCAGTTTTAGCGATGGGACCCAGTACTTC
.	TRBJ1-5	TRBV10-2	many	CASSESVGNGNQPQHF	TGCGCCAGCAGTGAGTCTGTGGGGAACGGCAATCAGCCCCAGCATTTT
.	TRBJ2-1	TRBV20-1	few	CSARDDGRIYNEQFF	TGCAGTGCTAGAGATGACGGGAGAATCTACAATGAGCAGTTCTTC
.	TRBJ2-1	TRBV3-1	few	CASSQTLSGYYNEQFF	TGTGCCAGCAGCCAGACCCTGAGCGGTTACTACAATGAGCAGTTCTTC
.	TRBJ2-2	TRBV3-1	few	CASSQPWESGELFF	TGTGCCAGCAGCCAACCCTGGGAGTCCGGGGAGCTGTTTTTT
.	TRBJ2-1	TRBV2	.	CASRSRGGTYNEQFF	TGTGCCAGCAGGTCTCGAGGAGGCACCTACAATGAGCAGTTCTTC
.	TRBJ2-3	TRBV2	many	CASSTEGGDTQYF	TGTGCCAGCTCAACAGAGGGAGGTGATACGCAGTATTTT
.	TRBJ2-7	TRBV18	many	CASSPNGRGGSYEQYF	TGTGCCAGCTCACCCAATGGACGGGGTGGCTCCTACGAGCAGTACTTC
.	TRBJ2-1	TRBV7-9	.	CASSFAGLANEQFF	TGTGCCAGCAGCTTTGCGGGACTGGCCAATGAGCAGTTCTTC
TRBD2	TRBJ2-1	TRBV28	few	CASSSRTSGDYNEQFF	TGTGCCAGCAGTTCCCGGACTAGCGGGGACTACAATGAGCAGTTCTTC
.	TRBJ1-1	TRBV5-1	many	CASSYWGENTEAFF	TGCGCCAGCAGCTATTGGGGGGAGAACACTGAAGCTTTCTTT
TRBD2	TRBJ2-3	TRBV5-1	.	CASSPQAGGVGNTQYF	TGCGCCAGCAGCCCCCAAGCGGGGGGCGTGGGGAATACGCAGTATTTT
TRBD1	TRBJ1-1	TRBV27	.	CASSPGGERYTEAFF	TGTGCCAGCAGCCCAGGGGGGGAAAGATACACTGAAGCTTTCTTT
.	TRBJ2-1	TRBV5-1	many	CASSLAEGEQFF	TGCGCCAGCAGCTTGGCCGAGGGTGAGCAGTTCTTC
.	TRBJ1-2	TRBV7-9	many	CASSFPAGIYGYTF	TGTGCCAGCAGCTTTCCCGCCGGGATCTATGGCTACACCTTC
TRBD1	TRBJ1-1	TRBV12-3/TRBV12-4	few	CASSPGQRYTEAFF	TGTGCCAGCAGTCCGGGACAGAGGTACACTGAAGCTTTCTTT
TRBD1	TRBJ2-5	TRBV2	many	CASSDRELGTQYF	TGTGCCAGCAGCGACAGGGAGTTGGGGACCCAGTACTTC
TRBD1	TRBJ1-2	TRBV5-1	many	CASSLQGFNYGYTF	TGCGCCAGCAGCTTACAGGGGTTTAACTATGGCTACACCTTC
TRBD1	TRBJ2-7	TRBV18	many	CASSGWDSYEQYF	TGTGCCAGCTCGGGTTGGGACAGCTACGAGCAGTACTTC
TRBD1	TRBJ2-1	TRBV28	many	CASRPGTGDNEQFF	TGTGCCAGCAGGCCCGGGACAGGGGACAATGAGCAGTTCTTC
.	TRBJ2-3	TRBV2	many	CASSEVGSWDTQYF	TGTGCCAGCAGTGAAGTCGGGTCTTGGGATACGCAGTATTTT
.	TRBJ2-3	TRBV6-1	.	CASRAKDTDTQYF	TGTGCCAGCAGGGCTAAGGATACAGATACGCAGTATTTT
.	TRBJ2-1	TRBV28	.	CASSLRTDLYNEQFF	TGTGCCAGCAGTTTAAGGACCGACCTCTACAATGAGCAGTTCTTC
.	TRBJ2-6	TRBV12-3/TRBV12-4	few	CASSLLGASNSGANVLTF	TGTGCCAGCAGTTTATTAGGAGCATCCAACTCTGGGGCCAACGTCCTGACTTTC
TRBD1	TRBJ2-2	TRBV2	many	CASRGPDRGNTGELFF	TGTGCCAGCAGGGGACCTGACAGGGGGAACACCGGGGAGCTGTTTTTT
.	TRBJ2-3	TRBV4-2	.	CASSQDGRGADTQYF	TGTGCCAGCAGCCAAGACGGCAGGGGGGCAGATACGCAGTATTTT
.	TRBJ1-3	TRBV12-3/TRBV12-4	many	CASTLRGGTGNTIYF	TGTGCCAGCACCCTCAGGGGTGGGACTGGAAACACCATATATTTT
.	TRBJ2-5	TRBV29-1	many	CSVGGLKDETQYF	TGCAGCGTTGGAGGATTAAAGGATGAGACCCAGTACTTC
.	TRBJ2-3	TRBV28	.	CSSSLAFLRALEDTDTQYF	TGTTCCAGCAGTTTAGCTTTTTTAAGGGCACTAGAAGACACAGATACGCAGTATTTT
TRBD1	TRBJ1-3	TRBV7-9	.	CASSPEWTGDGNTIYF	TGTGCCAGCAGCCCGGAGTGGACAGGGGATGGAAACACCATATATTTT
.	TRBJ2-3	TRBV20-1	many	CSARGEVGTQYF	TGCAGTGCTAGAGGGGAGGTCGGTACGCAGTATTTT
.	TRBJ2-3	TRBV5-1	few	CASSLSEPGTDTQYF	TGCGCCAGCAGCTTGTCTGAGCCTGGGACAGATACGCAGTATTTT
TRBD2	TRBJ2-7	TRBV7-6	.	CASSTGLAGVYEQYF	TGTGCCAGCAGCACAGGACTAGCGGGAGTCTACGAGCAGTACTTC
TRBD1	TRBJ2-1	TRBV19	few	CASSAQGVTGEQFF	TGTGCCAGTAGTGCACAGGGGGTGACGGGTGAGCAGTTCTTC
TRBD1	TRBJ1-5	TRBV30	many	CAWSLGQGRDQPQHF	TGTGCCTGGAGCCTTGGACAGGGACGGGATCAGCCCCAGCATTTT
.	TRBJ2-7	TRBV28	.	CASSLWTHEQYF	TGTGCCAGCAGTTTATGGACCCACGAGCAGTACTTC